This TCR beta chain was sequenced in a study of T cell responses to AZD1222 COVID-19 vaccine. The method was immunoSEQ multiplex PCR; TCRdb's version includes in-frame clones alone and lacks a portion of them. Here the sample spans about 200,000 clones, roughly 92% being singletons. Sequenced material: peripheral blood, taken on day 0 of AZD1222 vaccination. The sequence was collected from an adult in good health.

The CDR3 sequence is CASSFQPNTEAFF. The CDR3 region has the DNA TGTGCCAGCAGCTTTCAGCCGAACACTGAAGCTTTCTTT. The chain is built from TRBV7-9 and TRBJ1-1, with unresolved D. The CDR3 covers 13 residues. Germline V gene data show CDR1 as SEHNR and CDR2 as FQNEAQ (reference sequence). V lost 3 bases and J 1 base, leaving 6 bases between the germline ends.